This T cell receptor (beta chain) was recovered during a study of CD8 T cells in acute hepatitis C reinfection. This CDR3 region has 12 residues. V dropped 8 bases and J dropped 3 bases, with 11 bases sitting between them. The germline V gene encodes CDR1 MNHNY and CDR2 SVGAGI (reference sequence). Time point specified: naive CD8 control sorted from an acute-time-point sample. The table came from immunoSEQ multiplex PCR; TCRdb's copy has only in-frame clones and leaves some out. The data show 30,000 to 45,000 clones, with approximately 83% seen just once and around 9.9% held by the top ten. The sequence was obtained from a woman aged 18-29 years who spontaneously cleared hepatitis C infection. Material for sequencing was naive CD8+ T cells from PBMCs. The chain uses TRBV6-6 and TRBJ2-7; D might be TRBD1 (5 bases). The CDR3 loop reads CASEDMFYEQYF. The CDR3 coding sequence is TGTGCCAGCGAGGACATGTTCTACGAGCAGTACTTC.